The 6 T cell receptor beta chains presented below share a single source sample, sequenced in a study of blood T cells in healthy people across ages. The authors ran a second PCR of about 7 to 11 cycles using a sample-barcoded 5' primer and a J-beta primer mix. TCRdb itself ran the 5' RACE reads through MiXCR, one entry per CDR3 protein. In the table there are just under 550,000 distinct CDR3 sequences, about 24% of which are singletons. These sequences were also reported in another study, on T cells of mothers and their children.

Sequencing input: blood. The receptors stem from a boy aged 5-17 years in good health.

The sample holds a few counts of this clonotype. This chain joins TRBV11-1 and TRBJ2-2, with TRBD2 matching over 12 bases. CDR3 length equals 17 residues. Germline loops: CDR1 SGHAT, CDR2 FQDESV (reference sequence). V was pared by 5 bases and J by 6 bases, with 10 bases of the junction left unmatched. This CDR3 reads CASSPSQTSGSAGELFF. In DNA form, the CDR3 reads TGTGCCAGCAGCCCCTCCCAGACTAGCGGGAGCGCCGGGGAGCTGTTTTTT.

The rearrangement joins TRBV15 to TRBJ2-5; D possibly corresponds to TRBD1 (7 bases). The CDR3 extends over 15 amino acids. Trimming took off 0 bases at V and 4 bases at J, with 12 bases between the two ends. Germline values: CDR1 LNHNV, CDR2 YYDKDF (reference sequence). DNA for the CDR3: TGTGCCACCAGCAGAGATCTGCAGGGGGGAGAGACCCAGTACTTC. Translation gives CATSRDLQGGETQYF.

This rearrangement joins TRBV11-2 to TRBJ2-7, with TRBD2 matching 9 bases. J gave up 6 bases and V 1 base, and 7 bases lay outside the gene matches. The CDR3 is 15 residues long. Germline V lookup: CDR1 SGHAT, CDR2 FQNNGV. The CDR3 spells CASSLGGTSLVEQYF. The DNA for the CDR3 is TGTGCCAGCAGCTTAGGTGGGACTAGCCTCGTCGAGCAGTACTTC.

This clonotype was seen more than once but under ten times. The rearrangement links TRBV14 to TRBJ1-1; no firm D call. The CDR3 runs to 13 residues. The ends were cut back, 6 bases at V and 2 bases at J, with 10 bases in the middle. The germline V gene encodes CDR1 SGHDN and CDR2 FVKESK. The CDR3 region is CASRHGSNTEAFF. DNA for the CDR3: TGTGCCAGCAGGCACGGGAGCAACACTGAAGCTTTCTTT.

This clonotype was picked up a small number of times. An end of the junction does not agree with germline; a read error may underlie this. The CDR3 DNA sequence: TGTGCCAGCCGGGGCAGGACGGACACCGGGGAGTTGTTTTTT. Protein product: CASRGRTDTGELFF. V is TRBV7-9 and J is TRBJ2-2; either TRBD1 or TRBD2 may fit D (5 bases each). The CDR3 has 14 amino acids. In germline, CDR1 is SEHNR, CDR2 FQNEAQ (reference sequence).

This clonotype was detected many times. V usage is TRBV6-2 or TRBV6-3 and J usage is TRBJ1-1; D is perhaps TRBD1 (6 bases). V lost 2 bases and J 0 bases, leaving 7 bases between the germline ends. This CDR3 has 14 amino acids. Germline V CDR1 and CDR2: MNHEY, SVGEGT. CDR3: CASSYGGMNTEAFF. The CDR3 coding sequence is TGTGCCAGCAGTTACGGGGGCATGAACACTGAAGCTTTCTTT.